Listed here is a single T cell receptor beta chain. This clonotype has at least ten counts. Its recognized antigen is unknown. Base qualities are not at hand, and no much larger clone is one base apart. This sample stems from a study of T cells in Graves' hyperthyroidism and ophthalmopathy (dated by TCRdb to about 2019). Context from the whole study: Peripheral blood was sampled at the time of initial diagnosis, prior to any treatment. After blood sampling, hyperthyroidism patients were treated with methimazole at a starting dose of 30 mg daily, and ophthalmopathy patients were treated with high-dose intravenous methylprednisolone. Prospective prediction of ophthalmopathy was tested in an independent validation cohort of fewer than 20 hyperthyroidism patients and 17 patients who later progressed to ophthalmopathy. According to the paper, TCR Vbeta CDR3 sequencing was carried out on 135 peripheral blood samples, which came from approximately 41 ophthalmopathy, 75 to 80 hyperthyroidism and roughly 17 progressor patients. In addition, the study compared T-cell repertoires in thyroid tissue and in blood from five or six Graves' hyperthyroidism patients. To identify distinguishing TCR V-J signatures, a discovery cohort of about 100 patients was used, comprising 40 to 45 with Graves' ophthalmopathy and 57 with stable Graves' hyperthyroidism. The approximately 90 discovery patients were divided at random into training and test sets in a 7:3 ratio. The investigation overall reported the following: Most expanded thyroid clonotypes (frequency above 0.001) were also detected in blood, a finding suggesting that blood repertoires may reflect thyroid immune responses. In cross-validation, a model built on a 13 V-J signature told ophthalmopathy apart from stable hyperthyroidism with about 90% sensitivity and roughly 83% specificity, and in testing the same model reached 80%/75%. During validation, the model predicted progression to ophthalmopathy a median of approximately six months ahead of onset, with around 71% sensitivity and 72% to 80% specificity. No statistical method was used to set the sample size in advance, and investigators knew the group allocation.

The germline ends are 15 bases apart after V is trimmed by 1 base and J by 2 bases. From its cysteine to its phenylalanine, the CDR3 spans 16 amino acids. CDR3 DNA only is kept here, 48 bases in frame from base 1. In the germline V gene (reference sequence), CDR1 corresponds to MNHEY and CDR2 to SMNVEV. The TCR beta CDR3 regions were amplified from the RNA transcripts. A first-round RT-PCR of the TCR CDR3 used the HTBI primer set with the Qiagen OneStep RT-PCR kit. A second multiplex PCR round built the libraries, followed by size selection and purification. Libraries were sequenced paired-end with 100 bp reads on an Illumina HiSeq2000. In the original analysis: SOAPnuke was used to process the raw data, with reads discarded if the reads contained adapters or uncalled bases, had a mean Phred below 15, or lacked an exact constant-primer or identifier match. High-quality paired reads were merged with COPE v1.2.5, and unique nucleotide sequences were defined as clonotypes. Clonotypes were aligned to IMGT TRBV, TRBD and TRBJ reference segments using MiTCR v1.1. The analysis included only V-J combinations with a frequency above 0.0001, which together covered around 99% of the repertoires. A TCS score was defined as the ratio of F50 (clonal expansion) to E x V (chaos), with BLOSUM62-based TCRdist applied between CDR3 peptides within each V-J. Welch's t-statistics and random forest reduced 500 to 550 V-J features to roughly 13, which were used in a naive Bayes classifier (R e1071). TCRdb passed the public sequencing reads through fastp at Q25 and MiXCR, retaining productive beta sequences. A single entry per CDR3 protein holds the most common genes and DNA from its merged rows. The V and J calls here are based on TCRdb, not the publication. This sample lists 350,000 to 450,000 distinct CDR3 sequences; around 15% were detected once. Under 30% of the sample rests with the top ten.

Moderately to severely active disease, a Clinical Activity Score of at least 3, a NOSPECS grade of at least 4, and a duration under 3 months were present in ophthalmopathy patients. The study excluded patients with uncontrolled infections, other autoimmune diseases, pregnancy or lactation. Diagnoses relied on clinical symptoms, serum thyroxine and TRAb, thyroid ultrasound and orbital computed tomography. PBMCs were isolated from approximately 10 ml of fresh peripheral blood by Ficoll-Paque density gradient centrifugation. Total RNA was extracted with Trizol reagent, and quality was checked on an Agilent 2100 Bioanalyzer.

The V gene is TRBV27 and the J gene is TRBJ2-7, with a tentative D gene TRBD2 over 5 matching bases. Sequencing used blood. This receptor was identified in a man aged 45-65 years with Graves' ophthalmopathy. The nucleotides read TGTGCCAGCAGTTTATTGTTCGGGCTAGCTCCCTACGAGCAGTACTTC. The translation is CASSLLFGLAPYEQYF.